A single sample is the source of the 32 T cell receptor beta chains below, sequenced in a study of CD8 T cells in Susac syndrome. An input of roughly 0.5 to 1 ug of RNA was subjected to reverse transcription using random hexamers. One entry per CDR3 protein results from TCRdb running MiXCR on the immunoSEQ multiplex PCR reads. The data contain 100,000 or so distinct CDR3 sequences, roughly 94% of them singletons. Sequenced sample: CD4+ T cells from PBMCs. All receptors come from a human donor with Susac syndrome.

The J gene is TRBJ1-4, the V gene TRBV27, with a possible D match to TRBD1 (5 bases). Germline V lookup: CDR1 MNHEY, CDR2 SMNVEV (reference sequence). Trimming removed 5 bases from V and 5 bases from J, with 9 bases in between. The CDR3 length is 13 residues. The DNA for the CDR3 is TGTGCCAGCAGTCGACAGCCAAATGAAAAACTGTTTTTT. This sequence encodes CASSRQPNEKLFF.

This chain connects TRBV3-1 to TRBJ2-1; D is undetermined. The V and J ends lost 1 base and 7 bases respectively, with 11 bases between them. The germline V gene encodes CDR1 LGHDT and CDR2 YNNKEL (reference sequence). This CDR3 has 14 residues. Here the CDR3 reads CASSQARFGNEQFF. DNA for the CDR3: TGTGCCAGCAGCCAAGCCCGATTCGGGAATGAGCAGTTCTTC.

The V gene is TRBV2, the J gene TRBJ2-1; 8 nucleotides align to TRBD1. The CDR3 is made up of 14 amino acids. With 6 bases clipped from V and 3 bases from J, the junction kept 4 bases outside the gene matches. In germline, CDR1 is SNHLY, CDR2 FYNNEI. This CDR3 reads CASRRTGLYNEQFF. CDR3 coding DNA: TGTGCCAGCAGGCGGACAGGGCTCTACAATGAGCAGTTCTTC. The variable domain in full, with the rest retrieved from reference TRBV2 and TRBJ2-1, is EPEVTQTPSHQVTQMGQEVILRCVPISNHLYFYWYRQILGQKVEFLVSFYNNEISEKSEIFDDQFSVERPDGSNFTLKIRSTKLEDSAMYFCASRRTGLYNEQFFGPGTRLTVL.

The V and J genes are TRBV7-3 and TRBJ2-7; D remains unclear. CDR1 and CDR2 (germline): SGHTA, FQGTGA. Deletions cut 1 base from V and 7 bases from J, with 11 bases between. The CDR3 covers 13 residues. The CDR3 is CASSLIPHAEQYF. CDR3 coding DNA: TGTGCCAGCAGCTTAATACCCCACGCGGAGCAGTACTTC.

This chain links TRBV5-1 with TRBJ2-5, with 7 bases identical to TRBD1. The ends lost 3 bases at V and 1 base at J; junction bases unmatched: 12. CDR1 is SGHRS and CDR2 is YFSETQ in the germline V gene. This CDR3 has 17 amino acids. Here the CDR3 reads CASSSRPRDSFQETQYF. CDR3 nucleotide sequence: TGCGCCAGCAGCTCCCGACCCCGGGACAGCTTCCAAGAGACCCAGTACTTC.

The V and J genes are TRBV5-1 and TRBJ2-1; tentatively, D is TRBD1 (6 bases). Deletions cut 1 base from V and 1 base from J, with 9 bases between. This CDR3 has 15 residues. Germline V gene data show CDR1 as SGHRS and CDR2 as YFSETQ. The CDR3 protein is CASSLLGASYNEQFF. CDR3 bases: TGCGCCAGCAGCTTGCTGGGGGCTTCCTACAATGAGCAGTTCTTC.

The sample holds one count of this clonotype. The V call is TRBV20-1, the J call TRBJ2-3; weak D call: TRBD1 (6 bases). CDR1 and CDR2 (germline): DFQATT, SNEGSKA (reference sequence). The V end was cut by 3 bases, the J end by 2 bases, with 9 bases between. The CDR3 has 13 residues. The CDR3 sequence is CSASGGITDTQYF. Written as DNA, the CDR3 is TGCAGTGCTAGTGGGGGCATCACAGATACGCAGTATTTT.

This clonotype is a singleton in its sample. The rearrangement links TRBV29-1 to TRBJ2-5; D not resolved. V gave up 2 bases and J gave up 3 bases, with 7 bases separating them. The CDR3 totals 12 residues. Germline CDR1 reads SQVTM; CDR2 reads ANQGSEA. The chain's CDR3 is CSVERSEETQYF. Here the CDR3 DNA reads TGCAGCGTTGAAAGATCAGAAGAGACCCAGTACTTC.

The chain is built from TRBV28 and TRBJ1-6; weak D call: TRBD1 (5 bases). Germline values: CDR1 MDHEN, CDR2 SYDVKM. This CDR3 is 16 amino acids long. V was clipped by 3 bases and J by 3 bases, with 12 bases between them. CDR3 nucleotides: TGTGCCAGCAGTTTTGTTCAGGGCTTCTATAATTCACCCCTCCACTTT. Amino acid sequence: CASSFVQGFYNSPLHF.

V gene TRBV14 combines with J gene TRBJ1-5, with D uncertain. V was clipped by 1 base and J by 0 bases, with 19 bases between them. The CDR3 spans 19 residues. The germline gives CDR1 SGHDN, CDR2 FVKESK. For the CDR3, the DNA is TGTGCCAGCAGCCAAGGAGAGGCACGAAGTCATTATAGCAATCAGCCCCAGCATTTT. Translation: CASSQGEARSHYSNQPQHF.

The chain links TRBV7-2 to TRBJ1-5; D not resolved. The CDR3 has 15 residues. The germline V and J ends were trimmed by 5 bases and 7 bases, with 18 bases remaining between them. Germline CDR1 reads SGHTA; CDR2 reads FQGNSA. CDR3 sequence (DNA): TGTGCCAGCAGCAGAGACGGGGTGGAGGGACAGCCCCAGCATTTT. The encoded protein is CASSRDGVEGQPQHF. The entire variable domain, with the rest obtained from reference TRBV7-2 and TRBJ1-5, is as follows: GAGVSQSPSNKVTEKGKDVELRCDPISGHTALYWYRQSLGQGLEFLIYFQGNSAPDKSGLPSDRFSAERTGGSVSTLTIQRTQQEDSAVYLCASSRDGVEGQPQHFGDGTRLSIL.

This chain joins TRBV4-3 and TRBJ2-2; D possibly corresponds to TRBD2 (5 bases). In germline, CDR1 is LGHNA, CDR2 YSLEER. The CDR3 covers 14 residues. The ends were cut back, 1 base at V and 5 bases at J, with 8 bases in the middle. CDR3 DNA: TGCGCCAGCAGCCAAGGGCCGGGAACCGGGGAGCTGTTTTTT. Protein sequence: CASSQGPGTGELFF.

This clonotype has a single count. This chain links TRBV30 with TRBJ2-7; D is unresolved. This CDR3 is built from 12 residues. Germline CDR1 GTSNPN, CDR2 SVGIG (reference sequence). V shed 5 bases and J shed 4 bases, with 12 bases lying between them. CDR3 DNA: TGTGCCTGGGGCCCTGGGTGGTACGAGCAGTACTTC. Translated, it gives CAWGPGWYEQYF.

This sequence joins TRBV5-1 and TRBJ2-1; 13 bases match TRBD2. The J segment lost 6 bases and the V segment lost 4 bases, leaving 4 bases of the junction unmatched. The CDR3 runs 15 residues. Germline CDR1 is SGHRS and CDR2 is YFSETQ. The CDR3 DNA reads TGCGCCAGCAGCACGGGACTAGCGGGGCTCAATGAGCAGTTCTTC. It yields the protein CASSTGLAGLNEQFF.

V is TRBV7-2 and J is TRBJ2-7, with 13 bases fitting TRBD2. The CDR3 has 16 residues. Trimming took 3 bases from V and 3 from J; bases not matched to a gene: 5. Germline lookup yields CDR1 SGHTA and CDR2 FQGNSA. The CDR3 spells CASSFGLAGAIYEQYF. CDR3 nucleotides: TGTGCCAGCAGCTTCGGACTAGCGGGGGCCATCTACGAGCAGTACTTC.

The J gene is TRBJ2-5, the V gene TRBV12-3 or TRBV12-4, with a tentative D call TRBD2 (5 bases). The length of the CDR3 is 15 residues. Trimming left V 3 bases short and J 3 bases short, with 14 bases between. In nucleotides, the CDR3 is TGTGCCAGCAGTTTGAGCGGACGACTTGAAGAGACCCAGTACTTC. Its protein product is CASSLSGRLEETQYF.

The chain has TRBV28 and TRBJ2-2; no reliable D call. Germline V CDR1 and CDR2: MDHEN, SYDVKM. CDR3 size: 12 residues. The V end was cut by 8 bases, the J end by 6 bases, with 10 bases between. The CDR3 loop is CASRGVSGELFF. CDR3 coding DNA: TGTGCCAGCCGAGGAGTTTCCGGGGAGCTGTTTTTT.

J is TRBJ2-1 and V is TRBV5-1; 8 bases agree with TRBD2. CDR3 length: 14 residues. V trimming: 2 bases; J trimming: 5 bases; junction bases outside the gene matches: 3. Germline lookup yields CDR1 SGHRS and CDR2 YFSETQ. CDR3 nucleotide sequence: TGCGCCAGCAGCTTTGCGGGGGGAGACAATGAGCAGTTCTTC. It yields the protein CASSFAGGDNEQFF.

This chain connects TRBV14 to TRBJ2-3; D may be TRBD1 (5 bases). The CDR3 runs 13 residues. Germline assignment: CDR1 SGHDN and CDR2 FVKESK. V lost 2 bases to trimming and J lost 3 bases, with 6 bases between them. The CDR3 DNA reads TGTGCCAGCAGCCAACAGGGAACAGATACGCAGTATTTT. This sequence encodes CASSQQGTDTQYF.

This clonotype was recorded once. This chain links TRBV11-1 with TRBJ2-7; D is perhaps TRBD1 (5 bases). The ends were cut back, 6 bases at V and 2 bases at J, with 11 bases in the middle. The CDR3 spans 13 residues. Germline V gene lookup returns CDR1 SGHAT and CDR2 FQDESV (reference sequence). In DNA, the CDR3 is TGTGCCAGCAGTCTAGACAGACCCTACGAGCAGTACTTC. Translation: CASSLDRPYEQYF.

The chain carries TRBV28 and TRBJ1-5; no clear D gene. The V end was cut by 6 bases, the J end by 0 bases, with 12 bases between. CDR3 length equals 15 residues. Per the germline V gene, CDR1 is MDHEN and CDR2 is SYDVKM. CDR3 in amino acids: CASSPGGYSNQPQHF. The CDR3 region has the DNA TGTGCCAGCAGCCCTGGAGGTTATAGCAATCAGCCCCAGCATTTT.

This rearrangement joins TRBV30 to TRBJ1-2; 10 bases map to TRBD1. V lost 5 bases to trimming and J lost 5 bases; unmatched junction nucleotides: 14. Germline V CDR1 and CDR2: GTSNPN, SVGIG (reference sequence). The CDR3 has 16 amino acids. CDR3: CAWFTGTGVYGYGYTF. CDR3 nucleotides: TGTGCCTGGTTTACCGGGACAGGGGTATATGGTTATGGCTACACCTTC.

The chain employs TRBV2 and TRBJ2-7, with 12 bases identical to TRBD1. This CDR3 spans 15 amino acids. Germline loops: CDR1 SNHLY, CDR2 FYNNEI. The junction had 10 bases not matched to a gene; V was cut back by 6 bases and J by 7 bases. The CDR3 bases are TGTGCCAGCAGACCCGGGACAGGGGGCTCAAGTGAGCAGTACTTC. It translates to CASRPGTGGSSEQYF.

This chain links TRBV29-1 with TRBJ1-2; possibly TRBD1 for D (6 bases). Germline CDR1 is SQVTM and CDR2 is ANQGSEA. Trimming removed 6 bases at V and 5 bases at J, with 16 bases between. CDR3 size: 13 residues. In DNA, the CDR3 is TGCAGCGTCACGACAGGCCCGACTTATGGCTACACCTTC. Translated: CSVTTGPTYGYTF.

This chain uses TRBV20-1 with TRBJ2-5, with D possibly TRBD1 on 6 matching bases. Germline CDR1 and CDR2: DFQATT and SNEGSKA (reference sequence). The CDR3 extends over 13 amino acids. Between the trimmed V and J ends, which lost 6 bases and 5 bases, there was a span of 16 bases. Here the CDR3 reads CSALFRGQETQYF. CDR3 nucleotides: TGCAGTGCCTTGTTCAGGGGCCAGGAGACCCAGTACTTC.

V usage is TRBV30 and J usage is TRBJ1-1; D is ambiguous. CDR3 length: 14 amino acids. Per germline, CDR1 GTSNPN and CDR2 SVGIG (reference sequence). Trimming removed 3 bases from V and 3 bases from J, with 14 bases in between. This CDR3 reads CAWRGTSVDTEAFF. CDR3 nucleotides: TGTGCCTGGAGAGGCACATCCGTCGACACTGAAGCTTTCTTT.

V and J are TRBV27 and TRBJ2-3; possibly TRBD2 for D (6 bases). CDR3 size: 15 residues. V lost 7 bases and J lost 4, with 18 bases in between. Germline CDR1 MNHEY, CDR2 SMNVEV (reference sequence). For the CDR3, the DNA is TGTGCCAGCATGCGGGGTGGGTCCCCATCAGATACGCAGTATTTT. Protein sequence: CASMRGGSPSDTQYF.

The gene calls are TRBV6-2 or TRBV6-3 and TRBJ2-5; 10 nucleotides match TRBD2. The CDR3 contains 15 residues. Germline loops: CDR1 MNHEY, CDR2 SVGEGT. The junction had 0 bases not matched to a gene; V was cut back by 0 bases and J by 2 bases. CDR3 in amino acids: CASSYSGLAQETQYF. CDR3 nucleotides: TGTGCCAGCAGTTACTCGGGACTAGCGCAAGAGACCCAGTACTTC.

V usage is TRBV9 and J usage is TRBJ2-3; a weak D match, TRBD1 (5 bases). This CDR3 comprises 16 residues. CDR1 and CDR2 (germline): SGDLS, YYNGEE. V gave up 0 bases and J gave up 0 bases, with 11 bases separating them. CDR3: CASSVGGGASTDTQYF. The CDR3 coding sequence is TGTGCCAGCAGCGTAGGCGGTGGGGCTAGCACAGATACGCAGTATTTT.

The chain joins TRBV5-6 to TRBJ1-2; D is unclear. V lost 2 bases and J lost 4, with 9 bases in between. Germline loops: CDR1 SGHDT, CDR2 YYEEEE. The CDR3 length is 13 residues. CDR3 sequence (DNA): TGTGCCAGCAGCTTCTCACAGATCTATGGCTACACCTTC. Protein product: CASSFSQIYGYTF.

This chain uses TRBV24-1 with TRBJ2-1; possibly TRBD1 for D (6 bases). In germline, CDR1 is KGHDR, CDR2 SFDVKD. V dropped 3 bases and J dropped 4 bases, with 15 bases sitting between them. This CDR3 is 16 amino acids long. Written as DNA, the CDR3 is TGTGCCACCAGTGATCCAAACTCTAGGGGGTACAATGAGCAGTTCTTC. Translated: CATSDPNSRGYNEQFF.

This clonotype was seen just once. The chain carries TRBV5-1 and TRBJ1-2; 8 positions match TRBD1. The CDR3 length is 17 residues. J was trimmed by 3 bases and V by 1 base; bases with no gene match: 11. The germline CDR1 and CDR2 sequences are SGHRS and YFSETQ. The CDR3 here is CASSLRGSGTGDYGYTF. The CDR3 bases are TGCGCCAGCAGCTTGAGGGGGTCCGGGACAGGTGACTATGGCTACACCTTC.